This T cell receptor beta chain was captured in a study of CD8 T cells in ankylosing spondylitis. Per germline, CDR1 MDHEN and CDR2 SYDVKM. Unmatched junction bases numbered 8, after V lost 5 bases and J lost 10 bases. The CDR3 contains 13 residues. Study-level findings and limits: Seemingly characteristic of ankylosing spondylitis blood was a TCR beta motif consisting of about 8 highly homologous variants.

The table lists this clonotype with many counts. Its antigen is not identified. TCRdb independently ran MiXCR on the 5' RACE reads; one entry per CDR3 protein. The sample has about 210,000 distinct CDR3 sequences; more than 5.5% are singletons. Sequencing was carried out using blood, either unsorted or a sorted T cell fraction (not recorded which). This clonotype originated in a male donor with ankylosing spondylitis. This chain joins TRBV28 and TRBJ1-1; 9 bases are shared with TRBD1. In DNA form, the CDR3 reads TGTGCCAGCAGTCTCCGGGACAGGGTTTCAGCTTTCTTT. Its translation: CASSLRDRVSAFF.